A selection of T cell receptor beta chains follows, all from one sample in a study of cytomegalovirus exposure and HLA in healthy donors. Sequencing was performed with immunoSEQ multiplex PCR; in TCRdb, only in-frame clones are kept and a portion is missing. In all, the sample yields over 70,000 clones. The material sequenced was PBMCs. Receptor source: a middle-aged woman in good health and CMV-seropositive. Each CDR3 is given with its conserved first and last residue. The order of the fields is CDR3 protein, CDR3 DNA, CDR3 length, V gene, J gene, D gene. A D gene is named only where the DNA matches it firmly.

cdr3_aa: CASSSIREAEAFF; cdr3_nt: TGTGCCAGCAGCTCTATCAGGGAGGCTGAAGCTTTCTTT; cdr3_length: 13; v_call: TRBV5-4; j_call: TRBJ1-1; d_call: NA
cdr3_aa: CASSLVGGSNNEQFF; cdr3_nt: TGTGCCAGCAGCTTAGTGGGAGGCTCTAACAATGAGCAGTTCTTC; cdr3_length: 15; v_call: TRBV7-3; j_call: TRBJ2-1; d_call: NA
cdr3_aa: CASSEAHRGTNEKLFF; cdr3_nt: TGTGCCAGCAGTGAAGCGCATCGGGGGACTAATGAAAAACTGTTTTTT; cdr3_length: 16; v_call: TRBV6-1; j_call: TRBJ1-4; d_call: NA
cdr3_aa: CASSPRGQWNEKLFF; cdr3_nt: TGTGCCAGCAGTCCTCGGGGACAGTGGAATGAAAAACTGTTTTTT; cdr3_length: 15; v_call: TRBV6-1; j_call: TRBJ1-4; d_call: TRBD1
cdr3_aa: CASSLVSGELGGETQYF; cdr3_nt: TGTGCCAGCAGCTTGGTTAGCGGGGAACTTGGGGGAGAGACCCAGTACTTC; cdr3_length: 17; v_call: TRBV5-6; j_call: TRBJ2-5; d_call: TRBD2
cdr3_aa: CASSLASGSIHEQYF; cdr3_nt: TGCGCCAGCAGCTTGGCGAGCGGGAGTATACACGAGCAGTACTTC; cdr3_length: 15; v_call: TRBV5-1; j_call: TRBJ2-7; d_call: TRBD2
cdr3_aa: CASSLTGTDTQYF; cdr3_nt: TGCGCCAGCAGCTTGACAGGGACAGATACGCAGTATTTT; cdr3_length: 13; v_call: TRBV5-1; j_call: TRBJ2-3; d_call: NA
cdr3_aa: CASSSRDRATGELFF; cdr3_nt: TGTGCCAGCAGCTCCCGGGACAGGGCGACCGGGGAGCTGTTTTTT; cdr3_length: 15; v_call: TRBV9; j_call: TRBJ2-2; d_call: TRBD1
cdr3_aa: CASSIGTGYSPLHF; cdr3_nt: TGTGCCAGTAGTATAGGGACAGGTTATTCACCCCTCCACTTT; cdr3_length: 14; v_call: TRBV19; j_call: TRBJ1-6; d_call: TRBD1
cdr3_aa: CASRPLGSTNEKLFF; cdr3_nt: TGTGCCAGTAGGCCTCTGGGGAGCACTAATGAAAAACTGTTTTTT; cdr3_length: 15; v_call: TRBV19; j_call: TRBJ1-4; d_call: NA
cdr3_aa: CASSELDRDIWEQYF; cdr3_nt: TGTGCCAGCAGTGAATTGGACAGGGACATATGGGAGCAGTACTTC; cdr3_length: 15; v_call: TRBV28; j_call: TRBJ2-7; d_call: TRBD1
cdr3_aa: CASSIGTSRETQYF; cdr3_nt: TGTGCCAGTAGTATAGGCACTAGCAGAGAGACCCAGTACTTC; cdr3_length: 14; v_call: TRBV19; j_call: TRBJ2-5; d_call: NA
cdr3_aa: CASSLELNEKLFF; cdr3_nt: TGTGCCAGCAGCTTGGAGCTTAATGAAAAACTGTTTTTT; cdr3_length: 13; v_call: TRBV5-8; j_call: TRBJ1-4; d_call: NA
cdr3_aa: CASSVGSGYGYTF; cdr3_nt: TGTGCCAGCAGCGTCGGGTCTGGCTATGGCTACACCTTC; cdr3_length: 13; v_call: TRBV7-9; j_call: TRBJ1-2; d_call: NA
cdr3_aa: CASSFFASGSIADTQYF; cdr3_nt: TGTGCCAGCAGCTTCTTTGCTAGCGGGAGTATTGCAGATACGCAGTATTTT; cdr3_length: 17; v_call: TRBV7-3; j_call: TRBJ2-3; d_call: TRBD2
cdr3_aa: CASTNPGRADFGYTF; cdr3_nt: TGTGCCAGCACCAACCCCGGGCGGGCCGACTTTGGCTACACCTTC; cdr3_length: 15; v_call: TRBV6-5; j_call: TRBJ1-2; d_call: NA
cdr3_aa: CASSPSGMSYEQYF; cdr3_nt: TGTGCCAGTAGTCCTAGCGGGATGTCCTACGAGCAGTACTTC; cdr3_length: 14; v_call: TRBV19; j_call: TRBJ2-7; d_call: TRBD2
cdr3_aa: CASSEGLAGPYEQYF; cdr3_nt: TGTGCCAGCAGTGAAGGACTAGCGGGCCCCTACGAGCAGTACTTC; cdr3_length: 15; v_call: TRBV6-1; j_call: TRBJ2-7; d_call: TRBD2
cdr3_aa: CATSRGSAAETQYF; cdr3_nt: TGTGCCACCAGCAGAGGTAGCGCCGCAGAGACCCAGTACTTC; cdr3_length: 14; v_call: TRBV15; j_call: TRBJ2-5; d_call: NA
cdr3_aa: CASSINRVTEAFF; cdr3_nt: TGTGCCAGCAGCATAAACCGAGTCACTGAAGCTTTCTTT; cdr3_length: 13; v_call: TRBV7-2; j_call: TRBJ1-1; d_call: NA
cdr3_aa: CASSPHGGGNYEQYF; cdr3_nt: TGTGCCAGCAGCCCCCATGGGGGCGGAAACTACGAGCAGTACTTC; cdr3_length: 15; v_call: TRBV9; j_call: TRBJ2-7; d_call: NA
cdr3_aa: CASSLLERSTDTQYF; cdr3_nt: TGTGCCAGCAGCTTGTTGGAGAGAAGCACAGATACGCAGTATTTT; cdr3_length: 15; v_call: TRBV5-8; j_call: TRBJ2-3; d_call: NA
cdr3_aa: CASSSGTVNTGELFF; cdr3_nt: TGTGCCAGCAGCTCCGGGACAGTGAACACCGGGGAGCTGTTTTTT; cdr3_length: 15; v_call: TRBV7-3; j_call: TRBJ2-2; d_call: TRBD1
cdr3_aa: CASSQGPRLAGPTETQYF; cdr3_nt: TGTGCCAGCAGCCAAGGCCCTAGACTAGCGGGCCCGACAGAGACCCAGTACTTC; cdr3_length: 18; v_call: TRBV4-2; j_call: TRBJ2-5; d_call: TRBD2
cdr3_aa: CAESAGGPNSPLHF; cdr3_nt: TGTGCCGAATCCGCCGGGGGGCCTAATTCACCCCTCCACTTT; cdr3_length: 14; v_call: TRBV7-9; j_call: TRBJ1-6; d_call: NA